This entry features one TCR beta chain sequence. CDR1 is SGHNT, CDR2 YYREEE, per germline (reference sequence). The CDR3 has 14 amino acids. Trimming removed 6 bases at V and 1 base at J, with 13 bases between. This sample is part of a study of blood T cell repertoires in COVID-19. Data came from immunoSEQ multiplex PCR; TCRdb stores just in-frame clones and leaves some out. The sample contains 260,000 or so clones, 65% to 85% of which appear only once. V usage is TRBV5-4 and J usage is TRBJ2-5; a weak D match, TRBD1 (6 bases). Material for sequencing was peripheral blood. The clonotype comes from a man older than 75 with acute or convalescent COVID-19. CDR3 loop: CASTQTGRQETQYF. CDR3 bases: TGTGCCAGCACGCAAACAGGGCGCCAAGAGACCCAGTACTTC.